This is a list of T cell receptor beta chains from one sample in a study of cytomegalovirus exposure and HLA in healthy donors. This table comes from immunoSEQ multiplex PCR, and its TCRdb copy is limited to in-frame clones, with some not included. The sample lists about 200,000 clones, more than 85% occurring once. Material for sequencing was PBMCs. The receptor source for this set is a woman between 18 and 29 years old in good health and CMV-seronegative. Each CDR3 is given with its conserved first and last residue. The order of the fields is V gene, J gene, CDR3 protein.

v_call: TRBV29-1
j_call: TRBJ2-3
cdr3_aa: CSVEKQGRTDTQYF

v_call: TRBV7-9
j_call: TRBJ1-1
cdr3_aa: CASSGRQGSNTEAFF

v_call: TRBV5-8
j_call: TRBJ1-2
cdr3_aa: CASSLKGLPNYGYTF

v_call: TRBV29-1
j_call: TRBJ2-1
cdr3_aa: CSARQGGNEQFF

v_call: TRBV6-5
j_call: TRBJ1-2
cdr3_aa: CASSLGTGNGYTF

v_call: TRBV5-5
j_call: TRBJ2-7
cdr3_aa: CASSFTGGEYEQYF

v_call: TRBV7-9
j_call: TRBJ1-5
cdr3_aa: CASSLEMGQGSGQPQHF

v_call: TRBV5-5
j_call: TRBJ2-5
cdr3_aa: CASSLVWSGVGETQYF

v_call: TRBV6-1
j_call: TRBJ2-5
cdr3_aa: CASSTTSARGTQYF

v_call: TRBV29-1
j_call: TRBJ2-1
cdr3_aa: CSVVGTPDNEQFF

v_call: TRBV27
j_call: TRBJ2-3
cdr3_aa: CASSFLRASTDTQYF

v_call: TRBV7-9
j_call: TRBJ2-1
cdr3_aa: CASSLGGGNEQFF

v_call: TRBV6-5
j_call: TRBJ2-7
cdr3_aa: CASSHTSGAAYEQYF

v_call: TRBV27
j_call: TRBJ2-7
cdr3_aa: CASSGQGRTYEQYF

v_call: TRBV6-5
j_call: TRBJ1-2
cdr3_aa: CASSYGDKGGYTF

v_call: TRBV5-1
j_call: TRBJ1-5
cdr3_aa: CASSFQGRENQPQHF

v_call: TRBV7-9
j_call: TRBJ1-2
cdr3_aa: CSSSLSGQGSGYTF

v_call: TRBV27
j_call: TRBJ1-4
cdr3_aa: CASSSLDRVEEKLFF

v_call: TRBV27
j_call: TRBJ1-5
cdr3_aa: CASSKLGNQPQHF

v_call: TRBV19
j_call: TRBJ1-3
cdr3_aa: CAEGRGLTTGNTIYF

v_call: TRBV27
j_call: TRBJ2-3
cdr3_aa: CASRVAGGRVKQYF

v_call: TRBV19
j_call: TRBJ1-5
cdr3_aa: CASSWTLTGETQPQHF

v_call: TRBV10-1
j_call: TRBJ2-1
cdr3_aa: CATSAQRSSYNEQFF

v_call: TRBV6-6
j_call: TRBJ2-5
cdr3_aa: CASRGGSETQYF

v_call: TRBV5-4
j_call: TRBJ1-1
cdr3_aa: CASSLQGMNTEAFF

v_call: TRBV10-3
j_call: TRBJ2-7
cdr3_aa: CAISNRGTSISNEQYF

v_call: TRBV5-4
j_call: TRBJ1-2
cdr3_aa: CASSLNRINYGYTF

v_call: TRBV5-1
j_call: TRBJ1-5
cdr3_aa: CASSQDRGHVSNQPQHF

v_call: TRBV4-1
j_call: TRBJ2-5
cdr3_aa: CASSHVSGEWGEQYF

v_call: TRBV18
j_call: TRBJ1-5
cdr3_aa: CASSATGTALNQPQHF

v_call: TRBV5-4
j_call: -
cdr3_aa: CASSLDLAETYEQYF

v_call: TRBV5-8
j_call: TRBJ2-7
cdr3_aa: CASRPTGYEQYF

v_call: TRBV30
j_call: TRBJ2-1
cdr3_aa: CAWSVLAGGQNNEQFF

v_call: TRBV7-3
j_call: TRBJ2-5
cdr3_aa: CASSLELQETQYF

v_call: TRBV7-2
j_call: TRBJ1-1
cdr3_aa: CASSPSGGGGNTEAFF